Included here is one T cell receptor beta chain sequence, with context. The antigen it recognizes is unknown. No qualities accompany the bases; no much larger clone lies one base away. Using the deep immunoSEQ assay, TCR CDR3 regions were amplified from genomic DNA by multiplex PCR. Genomic DNA extracted from each cell subset was distributed evenly over all wells of several immunoSEQ 96-well plates, and each plate served as one replicate. Each replicate PCR for sorted subsets received about 180 ng genomic DNA, equal to tens of thousands of T cell genomes. The purified libraries were quantified using a Qubit 3.0 fluorometer, sized with a Bioanalyzer 2100, and then quantified again using the KAPA Library Quantification kit. Every immunoSEQ 96-well plate was sequenced on a dedicated single-read 150-cycle Illumina NextSeq 550 flow cell. Per the original workflow: Because the immunoSEQ output held only junctional sequences and lacked quality scores, the filtering could not match the filtering applied to full-length reads. To assign V/J genes and CDR3, sequences were annotated against IMGT germline references using PyIR, a Python wrapper for IgBLAST v1.9. Any read was removed if the V/J assignment was weak (E-value above 1e-6), the CDR3 was missing, or the read contained stop codons, out-of-frame junctions, or ambiguous translated residues. V3J clonotypes were defined by identical inferred V gene, J gene, and CDR3 amino acid sequence. The percentage overlap between two repertoires was calculated by dividing the number of shared unique clonotypes by the size of the smaller repertoire. Richness of each repertoire was evaluated using RTK rarefaction, the Chao1 estimator, and Recon v2.1 estimates of unobserved clonotypes. For all TCRbeta clonotypes obtained by the gDNA method from several donors, generation probabilities were computed with OLGA. The table comes from immuneACCESS by way of TCRdb, which keeps in-frame sequences with V and J called. Part of the clones is missing from these tables; in studies checked, under half for an unresolved V gene and the rest for unknown reasons. V and J calls and clone size follow that table, whereas D and trimming were derived from the DNA. In this sample the table shows more than 400,000 clones, around 95% of which occur a single time. The top ten clonotypes cover 0.055% to 0.075% of the sample.

The donors were healthy, HIV-negative adults with no recently reported acute infections or vaccinations. Every donor was a Caucasian adult living in Nashville, Tennessee, USA. CD4+ T cells were enriched by magnetic negative selection; naive cells were then positively selected on CD45RA, and the negative fraction formed the memory subset. Blood was collected by leukapheresis, and PBMCs were isolated by Ficoll-Histopaque density gradient centrifugation and then cryopreserved in liquid nitrogen vapor phase. Purity and quantity of every magnetically sorted T cell population were checked by analytical flow cytometry. From each sorted fraction, genomic DNA was isolated and quantified by UV absorbance on a Nanodrop 2000c. This entry is derived from a study of shared clonotypes between healthy human individuals (dated by TCRdb to 2018 to 2020). Concerning the study at large: A few men and two women, aged 18 to 49 years, made up the cohort. Per donor, three plates each were used for CD4 naive and CD4 memory, two for CD8 naive, and one for CD8 memory. Blood TCR repertoires of about 5 healthy adults were deeply sequenced to estimate repertoire size and the extent of clonotype sharing between individuals. To increase sequencing depth and limit assay-specific biases, different laboratories used diverse techniques to prepare libraries and sequence TCR repertoires. Per donor, leukapheresis produced somewhere between about 0.94 and 9.5 billion PBMCs. What the work shows at the level of the full study, not this receptor alone: The small number of donors limited the genetic and exposure-history diversity represented. Sampling was limited to blood, and TCR repertoires in tissue likely differ from TCR repertoires in blood. Pairwise subsampling indicated that sequencing depth was expected to affect the degree of clonotype sharing among donors. Naive subsets generally had larger estimated clonotype richness than memory subsets. Across a few donors, approximately 5% of naive CD4, approximately 3.5% of naive CD8, around 2.5% of memory CD4, and about 0.4% of memory CD8 clonotypes were shared. Compared with non-shared clonotypes, clonotypes shared by all four sorted-subset donors had higher generation probabilities. Rarefaction of sorted-subset datasets indicated incomplete sequencing despite the large sequencing depth.

From V the trimming removes 2 bases and from J it removes 4 bases, while the gene matches leave 5 bases of the junction unaccounted for. The CDR3 measures 16 amino acids from cysteine to phenylalanine. Only the CDR3 DNA stays, 48 bases, in frame from base 1. CDR1 and CDR2, per the germline V gene, are MDHEN and SYDVKM. Material for sequencing was naive CD4+ T cells sorted from blood. The meaning of the sample's cell subset or site label: CD45RA+ positively selected. The TCR comes from a woman younger than 45 in good health. This sequence uses TRBV28 and TRBJ2-7; 13 central nucleotides agree with TRBD2. The nucleotides are TGTGCCAGCAGTTTACCCGGGACTAGCGGGAAATACGAGCAGTACTTC. Protein translation: CASSLPGTSGKYEQYF.